These 17 T cell receptor beta chains were all obtained from the same sample, sequenced in a study of OX40 agonist ivuxolimab in advanced cancers. Assay: immunoSEQ multiplex PCR; the TCRdb copy retains only in-frame clones and omits some. Of about 41,000 clones in the sample, 75% to 85% were seen once. The sample consisted of CD4+ or CD8+ T cells sorted from blood, taken in a trial of the OX40 agonist ivuxolimab. The receptors here all came from an adult with an advanced solid tumor such as melanoma, head and neck, liver or kidney cancer.

The rearrangement links TRBV14 to TRBJ2-3, with D tentatively TRBD2 (5 bases). Per germline, CDR1 SGHDN and CDR2 FVKESK. The CDR3 covers 14 residues. With 3 bases removed from V and 0 bases from J, the gap between germline ends came to 7 bases. The CDR3: CASSQWESTDTQYF. CDR3 bases: TGTGCCAGCAGCCAGTGGGAGAGCACAGATACGCAGTATTTT.

V and J are TRBV2 and TRBJ1-5; D may be TRBD1 (5 bases). V lost 8 bases to trimming and J lost 5 bases, with 16 bases between them. This CDR3 region has 14 residues. The germline gives CDR1 SNHLY, CDR2 FYNNEI. The CDR3 region has the DNA TGTGCCAGCCTCGGGCTACGGGGCGATCAGCCCCAGCATTTT. Protein sequence: CASLGLRGDQPQHF.

This rearrangement joins TRBV9 to TRBJ2-5, with 9 bases fitting TRBD2. Trimming took 2 bases from V and 4 from J; bases not matched to a gene: 6. The germline V gene has CDR1 SGDLS and CDR2 YYNGEE. This CDR3 has 15 amino acids. This CDR3 reads CASSVVAGAVETQYF. The DNA of the CDR3 is TGTGCCAGCAGCGTCGTAGCGGGAGCGGTAGAGACCCAGTACTTC.

CDR3 sequence (DNA): TGTGCCAGCAGTTCGGGCAGCCGTGGAAACACCATATATTTT. Its protein is CASSSGSRGNTIYF. The chain employs TRBV6-5 and TRBJ1-3; no clear D gene. V dropped 4 bases and J dropped 3 bases, with 10 bases sitting between them. CDR1 and CDR2 from the germline V gene are MNHEY and SVGAGI. The CDR3 has 14 residues.

In this sample, this clone turned up a few times. The V and J genes are TRBV30 and TRBJ1-5; possibly TRBD1 for D (6 bases). Germline CDR1 GTSNPN, CDR2 SVGIG (reference sequence). Trimming shortened V by 1 base and J by 4 bases, and 14 bases separated the two germline ends. The CDR3 length is 15 residues. CDR3 DNA sequence: TGTGCCTGGAGTGGCATGGGACACACAAATCAGCCCCAGCATTTT. Translation: CAWSGMGHTNQPQHF.

The V and J genes are TRBV5-6 and TRBJ2-5; 7 nucleotides match TRBD1. The germline V gene encodes CDR1 SGHDT and CDR2 YYEEEE. V lost 2 bases to trimming and J lost 14 bases; unmatched junction nucleotides: 12. The CDR3 is 13 amino acids. The CDR3 bases are TGTGCCAGCAGCTTACAGGGGTTATTGGGCCGATACTTC. Translating it yields CASSLQGLLGRYF.

The chain recombines TRBV4-1 with TRBJ2-7; the D is unclear. Trimming pared 3 bases from V and 2 bases from J, leaving 14 bases between. CDR3 length: 15 residues. Per the germline V gene, CDR1 is MGHRA and CDR2 is YSYEKL. The CDR3 is CASSHFLRKPYEQYF. The CDR3 DNA reads as TGCGCCAGCAGCCACTTCCTAAGAAAGCCCTACGAGCAGTACTTC.

V is TRBV7-2 and J is TRBJ2-1; 10 nucleotides match TRBD2. Germline CDR1 and CDR2: SGHTA and FQGNSA. The CDR3 sequence is 15 residues long. The junction had 6 bases not matched to a gene; V was cut back by 6 bases and J by 4 bases. The DNA of the CDR3 is TGTGCCAGCAGTCCCGGGACTAGCGCTTACAATGAGCAGTTCTTC. Translation: CASSPGTSAYNEQFF.

The rearrangement joins TRBV6-1 to TRBJ1-3, with 8 bases fitting TRBD1. The CDR3 extends over 13 amino acids. Germline loops: CDR1 MNHNS, CDR2 SASEGT. V shed 7 bases and J 4 bases; nucleotides not matched to a gene: 3. The CDR3 sequence: CASTRDRGNTIYF. CDR3 bases: TGTGCCAGCACTCGGGACAGGGGAAACACCATATATTTT.

This chain links TRBV2 with TRBJ2-1; D assignment may be TRBD1 or TRBD2 (6 bases each). The V gene's germline CDR1 is SNHLY and CDR2 FYNNEI. The CDR3 length is 14 residues. V lost 7 bases and J lost 4, with 14 bases in between. The CDR3, as DNA: TGTGCCAGCAAACCGGGGGCGGGGTACAATGAGCAGTTCTTC. Translation: CASKPGAGYNEQFF.

The J gene is TRBJ2-5, the V gene TRBV7-8; 11 positions agree with TRBD2. The last part of the DNA fits TRBJ2-7 better; the J call may be wrong. The length of the CDR3 is 13 residues. Germline CDR1 reads SGHVS; CDR2 reads FQNEAQ. As DNA, the CDR3 is TGTGCCAGCAGCTTACTAGCGGGAGGCGAGCAGTACTTC. As protein: CASSLLAGGEQYF.

The genes are TRBV5-1 and TRBJ1-5, with 11 bases lining up with TRBD1. CDR1 is SGHRS, CDR2 YFSETQ, per germline. The CDR3 sequence is 16 residues long. V dropped 4 bases and J dropped 0; count of bases not matched to a gene: 3. The CDR3 loop reads CASSPGTGGSNQPQHF. The CDR3 DNA follows: TGCGCCAGCAGCCCAGGGACAGGGGGTAGCAATCAGCCCCAGCATTTT.

This rearrangement joins TRBV11-3 to TRBJ2-7; 8 nucleotides align to TRBD1. The germline gives CDR1 SGHNT, CDR2 YENEEA. The V gene end was trimmed by 1 base and the J gene end by 5 bases; junction bases not matched to a gene: 1. The CDR3 has 13 residues. CDR3 region: CASSLARGHEQYF. DNA for the CDR3: TGTGCCAGCAGCTTAGCCAGGGGGCACGAGCAGTACTTC.

The rearrangement links TRBV28 to TRBJ2-2; possible D gene TRBD1, 6 bases. Germline V CDR1 and CDR2: MDHEN, SYDVKM. V was shortened by 7 bases and J by 1 base, with 13 bases between the two germline ends. The CDR3 has 15 amino acids. CDR3 nucleotides: TGTGCCAGCACCCCAGGGGCGGTGAACACCGGGGAGCTGTTTTTT. It codes for CASTPGAVNTGELFF.

The rearrangement uses TRBV15 and TRBJ2-5, with D uncertain. Germline CDR1 reads LNHNV; CDR2 reads YYDKDF (reference sequence). The CDR3 spans 15 residues. V lost 0 bases and J lost 2, with 10 bases in between. The DNA of the CDR3 is TGTGCCACCAGCAGAGATACTGGCTCGCAAGAGACCCAGTACTTC. Amino acid sequence: CATSRDTGSQETQYF.

The rearrangement uses TRBV29-1 and TRBJ2-5; unclear D gene. Trimming pared 3 bases from V and 1 base from J, leaving 3 bases between. The CDR3 has 11 residues. CDR1 is SQVTM and CDR2 is ANQGSEA in the germline V gene. Written as DNA, the CDR3 is TGCAGCGTTGAGGTCCAAGAGACCCAGTACTTC. Amino acid sequence: CSVEVQETQYF.

The chain is built from TRBV30 and TRBJ2-7; a weak D match, TRBD1 (6 bases). The CDR3 extends over 13 amino acids. The germline V gene has CDR1 GTSNPN and CDR2 SVGIG (reference sequence). V lost 5 bases, J lost 3 bases, and 14 bases lay in between. The CDR3 region is CAWGDKTYYEQYF. DNA for the CDR3: TGTGCCTGGGGGGACAAGACCTACTACGAGCAGTACTTC.